This TCR beta chain is drawn from a study of radiation and T cells in renal cell carcinoma. Time point noted: blood 2 weeks post-SBRT. Regarding treatment: 15 Gy SBRT to primary tumor, nephrectomy 4 weeks later. Data came from immunoSEQ multiplex PCR; TCRdb stores just in-frame clones and leaves some out. The table lists tens of thousands of clones, around 77% of them singletons. This clone has a handful of counts. Germline V CDR1 and CDR2: MGHRA, YSYEKL. J was trimmed by 7 bases and V by 0 bases; bases with no gene match: 13. The CDR3 contains 18 residues. The chain uses TRBV4-1 and TRBJ2-1, with TRBD2 matching over 9 bases. This receptor was identified in a man in his fifties or sixties with renal cell carcinoma. This material consisted of blood, taken from a patient whose treatment included radiotherapy and nephrectomy. The CDR3 sequence: CASSQDPWASGTKNEQFF. The CDR3 DNA sequence: TGCGCCAGCAGCCAAGATCCGTGGGCTAGCGGGACGAAGAATGAGCAGTTCTTC.